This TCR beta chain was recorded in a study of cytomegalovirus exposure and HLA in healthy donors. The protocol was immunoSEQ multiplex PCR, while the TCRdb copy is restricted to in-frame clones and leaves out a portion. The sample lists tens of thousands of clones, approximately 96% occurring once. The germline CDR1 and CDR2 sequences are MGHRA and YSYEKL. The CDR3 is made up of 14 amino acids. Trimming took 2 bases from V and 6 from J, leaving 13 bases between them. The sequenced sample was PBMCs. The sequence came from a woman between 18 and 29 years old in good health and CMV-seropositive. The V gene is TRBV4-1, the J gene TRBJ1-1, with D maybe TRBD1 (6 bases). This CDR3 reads CASSQKQGFAEAFF. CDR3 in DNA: TGCGCCAGCAGCCAAAAACAGGGTTTCGCTGAAGCTTTCTTT.